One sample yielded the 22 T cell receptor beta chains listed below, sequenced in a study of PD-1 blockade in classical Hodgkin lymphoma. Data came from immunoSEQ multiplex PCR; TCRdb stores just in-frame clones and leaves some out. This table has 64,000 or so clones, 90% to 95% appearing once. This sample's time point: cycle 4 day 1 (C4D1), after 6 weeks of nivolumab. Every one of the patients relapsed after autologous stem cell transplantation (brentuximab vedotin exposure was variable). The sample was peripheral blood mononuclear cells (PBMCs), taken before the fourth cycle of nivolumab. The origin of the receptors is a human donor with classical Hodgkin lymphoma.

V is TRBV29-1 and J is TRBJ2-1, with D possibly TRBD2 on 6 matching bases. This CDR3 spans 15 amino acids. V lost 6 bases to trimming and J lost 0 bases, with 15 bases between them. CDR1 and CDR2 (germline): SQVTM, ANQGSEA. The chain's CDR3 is CSVVLAISSYNEQFF. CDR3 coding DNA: TGCAGCGTGGTCCTAGCGATTAGCTCCTACAATGAGCAGTTCTTC.

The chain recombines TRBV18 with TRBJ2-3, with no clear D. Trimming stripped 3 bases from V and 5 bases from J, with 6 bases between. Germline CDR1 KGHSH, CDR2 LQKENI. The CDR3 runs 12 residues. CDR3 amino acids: CASSPGVDTQYF. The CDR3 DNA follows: TGTGCCAGCTCACCTGGGGTAGATACGCAGTATTTT.

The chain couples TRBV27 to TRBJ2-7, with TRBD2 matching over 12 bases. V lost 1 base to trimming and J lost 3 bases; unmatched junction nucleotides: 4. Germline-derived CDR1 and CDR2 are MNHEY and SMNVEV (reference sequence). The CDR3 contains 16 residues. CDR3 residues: CASSLFGLAGSYEQYF. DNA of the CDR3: TGTGCCAGCAGTTTATTTGGACTAGCGGGGAGCTACGAGCAGTACTTC.

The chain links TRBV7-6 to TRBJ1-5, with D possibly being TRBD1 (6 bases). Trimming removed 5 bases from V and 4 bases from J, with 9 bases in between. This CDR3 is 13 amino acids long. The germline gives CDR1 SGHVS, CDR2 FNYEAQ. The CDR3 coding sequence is TGTGCCAGCAGCCTCGACAGGAATCAGCCCCAGCATTTT. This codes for CASSLDRNQPQHF.

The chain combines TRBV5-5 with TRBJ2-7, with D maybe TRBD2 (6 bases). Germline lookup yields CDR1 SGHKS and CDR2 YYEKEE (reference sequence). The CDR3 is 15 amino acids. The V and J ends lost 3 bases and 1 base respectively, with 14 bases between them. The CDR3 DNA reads TGTGCCAGCAGCTACGCACCGGGACTTTCCTACGAGCAGTACTTC. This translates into CASSYAPGLSYEQYF.

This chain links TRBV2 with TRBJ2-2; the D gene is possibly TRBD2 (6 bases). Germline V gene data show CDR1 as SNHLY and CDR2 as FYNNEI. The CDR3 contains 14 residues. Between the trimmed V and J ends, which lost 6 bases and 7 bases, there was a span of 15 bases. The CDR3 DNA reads TGTGCCAGCAGCCCCCAAGCAGCGGGCGGGGAGCTGTTTTTT. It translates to CASSPQAAGGELFF.

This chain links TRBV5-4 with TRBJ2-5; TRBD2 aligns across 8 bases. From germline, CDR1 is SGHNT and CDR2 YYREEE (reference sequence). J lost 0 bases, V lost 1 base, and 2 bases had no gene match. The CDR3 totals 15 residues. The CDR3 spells CASSLSGGYQETQYF. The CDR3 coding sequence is TGTGCCAGCAGCTTGTCGGGGGGGTACCAAGAGACCCAGTACTTC.

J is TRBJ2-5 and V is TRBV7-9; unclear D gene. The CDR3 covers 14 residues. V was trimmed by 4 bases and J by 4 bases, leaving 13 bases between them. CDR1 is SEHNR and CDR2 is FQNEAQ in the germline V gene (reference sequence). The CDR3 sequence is CASSSVRGPETQYF. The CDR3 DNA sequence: TGTGCCAGCAGCTCCGTACGAGGCCCAGAGACCCAGTACTTC.

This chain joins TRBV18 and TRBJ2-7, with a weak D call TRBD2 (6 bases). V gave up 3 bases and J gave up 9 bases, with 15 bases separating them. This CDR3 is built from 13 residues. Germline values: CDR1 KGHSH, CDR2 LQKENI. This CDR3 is CASSPIGTVGQYF. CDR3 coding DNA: TGTGCCAGCTCACCGATCGGGACTGTAGGGCAGTACTTC.

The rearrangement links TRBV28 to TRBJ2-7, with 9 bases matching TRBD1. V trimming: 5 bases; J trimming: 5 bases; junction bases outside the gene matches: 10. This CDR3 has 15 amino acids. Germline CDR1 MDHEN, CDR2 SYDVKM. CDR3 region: CASSPGQGGGDEQYF. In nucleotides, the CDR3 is TGTGCCAGCAGTCCGGGACAGGGAGGAGGTGACGAGCAGTACTTC. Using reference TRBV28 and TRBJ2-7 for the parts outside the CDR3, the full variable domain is DVKVTQSSRYLVKRTGEKVFLECVQDMDHENMFWYRQDPGLGLRLIYFSYDVKMKEKGDIPEGYSVSREKKERFSLILESASTNQTSMYLCASSPGQGGGDEQYFGPGTRLTVT.

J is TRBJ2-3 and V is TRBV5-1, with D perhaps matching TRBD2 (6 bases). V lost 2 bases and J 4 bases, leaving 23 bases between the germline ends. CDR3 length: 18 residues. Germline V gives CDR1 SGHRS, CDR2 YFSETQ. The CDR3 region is CASSFPLPTSYGADTQYF. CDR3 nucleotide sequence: TGCGCCAGCAGCTTCCCCCTCCCGACTAGTTACGGTGCAGATACGCAGTATTTT.

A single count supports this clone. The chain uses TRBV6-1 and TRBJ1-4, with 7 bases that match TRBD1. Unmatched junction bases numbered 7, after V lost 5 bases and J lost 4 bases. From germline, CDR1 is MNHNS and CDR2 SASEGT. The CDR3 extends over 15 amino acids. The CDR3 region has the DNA TGTGCCAGCAGTTGGGAGGGGGCCGGTAATGAAAAACTGTTTTTT. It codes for CASSWEGAGNEKLFF.

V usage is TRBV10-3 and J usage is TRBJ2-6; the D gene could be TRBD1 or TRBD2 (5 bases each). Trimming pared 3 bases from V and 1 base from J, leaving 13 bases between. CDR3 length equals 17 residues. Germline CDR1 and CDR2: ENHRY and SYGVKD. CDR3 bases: TGTGCCATCAGTGACGGGACCTCTCTGTCTGGGGCCAACGTCCTGACTTTC. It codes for CAISDGTSLSGANVLTF.

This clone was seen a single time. The DNA for the CDR3 is TGTGCCAGCAGTGGCCGGACAGGGGGAATTGAAGCTTTCTTT. It yields the protein CASSGRTGGIEAFF. V and J are TRBV27 and TRBJ1-1; 10 nucleotides agree with TRBD1. Germline values: CDR1 MNHEY, CDR2 SMNVEV (reference sequence). This CDR3 is 14 amino acids long. Germline trimming cut 5 bases from V and 7 bases from J; bases unmatched to any gene: 7.

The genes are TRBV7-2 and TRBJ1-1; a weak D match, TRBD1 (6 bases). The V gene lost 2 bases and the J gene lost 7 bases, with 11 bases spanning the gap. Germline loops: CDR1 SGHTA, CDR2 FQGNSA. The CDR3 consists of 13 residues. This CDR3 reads CASSLNRAYEAFF. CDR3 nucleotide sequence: TGTGCCAGCAGCTTAAACAGGGCGTATGAAGCTTTCTTT.

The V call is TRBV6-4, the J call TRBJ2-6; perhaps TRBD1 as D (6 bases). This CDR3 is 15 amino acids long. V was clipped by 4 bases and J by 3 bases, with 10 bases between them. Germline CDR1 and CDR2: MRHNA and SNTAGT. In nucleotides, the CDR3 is TGTGCCAGCAGTGCACAGGGATTTGGGGCCAACGTCCTGACTTTC. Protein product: CASSAQGFGANVLTF.

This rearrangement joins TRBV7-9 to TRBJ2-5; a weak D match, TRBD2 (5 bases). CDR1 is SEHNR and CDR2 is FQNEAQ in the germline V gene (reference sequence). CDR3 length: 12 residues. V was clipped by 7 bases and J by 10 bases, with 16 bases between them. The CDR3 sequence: CASKGLTGDQYF. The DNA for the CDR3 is TGTGCCAGCAAAGGGCTTACCGGGGACCAGTACTTC. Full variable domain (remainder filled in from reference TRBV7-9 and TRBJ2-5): DTGVSQNPRHKITKRGQNVTFRCDPISEHNRLYWYRQTLGQGPEFLTYFQNEAQLEKSRLLSDRFSAERPKGSFSTLEIQRTEQGDSAMYLCASKGLTGDQYFGPGTRLLVL.

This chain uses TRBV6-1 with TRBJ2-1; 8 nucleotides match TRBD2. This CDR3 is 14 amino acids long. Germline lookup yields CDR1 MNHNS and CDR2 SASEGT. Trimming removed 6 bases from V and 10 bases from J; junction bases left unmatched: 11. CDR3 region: CASRTFAGGSEQFF. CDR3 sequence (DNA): TGTGCCAGCAGGACATTTGCGGGAGGTAGCGAGCAGTTCTTC.

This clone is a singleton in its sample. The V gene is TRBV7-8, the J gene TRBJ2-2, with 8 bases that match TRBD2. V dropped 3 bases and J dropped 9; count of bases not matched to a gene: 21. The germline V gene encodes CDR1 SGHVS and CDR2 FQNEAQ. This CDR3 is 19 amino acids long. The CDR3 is CASSLLTLLADKPFRELFF. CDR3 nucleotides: TGTGCCAGCAGCTTGTTAACATTACTAGCGGATAAACCCTTCCGGGAGCTGTTTTTT.

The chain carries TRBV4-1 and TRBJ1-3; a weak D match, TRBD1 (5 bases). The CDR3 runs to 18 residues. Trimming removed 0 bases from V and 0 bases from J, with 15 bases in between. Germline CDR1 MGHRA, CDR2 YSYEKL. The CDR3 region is CASSQDSGQGLSGNTIYF. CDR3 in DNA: TGCGCCAGCAGCCAAGACTCCGGGCAGGGTCTCTCTGGAAACACCATATATTTT.

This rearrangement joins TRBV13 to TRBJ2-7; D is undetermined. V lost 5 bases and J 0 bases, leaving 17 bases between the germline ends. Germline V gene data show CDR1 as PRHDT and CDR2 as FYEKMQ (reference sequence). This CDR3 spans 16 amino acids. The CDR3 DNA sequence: TGTGCCAGCAGCCCCCCCCAGGCGAACGTCTCCTACGAGCAGTACTTC. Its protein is CASSPPQANVSYEQYF. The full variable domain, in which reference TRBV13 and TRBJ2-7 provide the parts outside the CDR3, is AAGVIQSPRHLIKEKRETATLKCYPIPRHDTVYWYQQGPGQDPQFLISFYEKMQSDKGSIPDRFSAQQFSDYHSELNMSSLELGDSALYFCASSPPQANVSYEQYFGPGTRLTVT.

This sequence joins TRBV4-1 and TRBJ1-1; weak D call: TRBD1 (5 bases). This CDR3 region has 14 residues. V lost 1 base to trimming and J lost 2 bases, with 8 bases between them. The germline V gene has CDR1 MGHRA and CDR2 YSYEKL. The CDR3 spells CASSQGQTNTEAFF. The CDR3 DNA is TGCGCCAGCAGCCAAGGACAGACAAACACTGAAGCTTTCTTT.